This T cell receptor (beta chain) was found in a study of human T cells and chemical hapten exposure. Time point given: patch test 2, 6 weeks after DPC sensitization. Treatment in this sample: therapeutic diphenylcyclopropenone sensitization with weekly scalp DPC. Donors, patients with alopecia ranging from 18 to 70 years old and judged suitable for DPC, provided samples. Each CDR3 protein is one row after TCRdb ran MiXCR on the RACE reads. The repertoire includes 140,000 or so distinct CDR3 sequences, roughly 12% of them detected once, and around 1.4% sits in the top ten. Study-level points and caveats: Positively correlated with patch test score were the counts of PT1 expanded TCRs.

This clonotype was recorded a few times. Antigen specificity is unknown. This TCR was recovered from a woman between 45 and 65 years old with alopecia areata. Some clones in this sample may be carry-over from other donors' samples. Sample: whole blood, taken in connection with sensitization to the hapten diphenylcyclopropenone (DPC).

The chain's CDR3 is CASSRRGDRATGYEQYF. The DNA of the CDR3 is TGTGCCAGCAGCCGCCGGGGCGACAGGGCGACCGGTTACGAGCAGTACTTC. V is TRBV7-9 and J is TRBJ2-7, with TRBD1 matching 7 bases. CDR1 is SEHNR, CDR2 FQNEAQ, per germline (reference sequence). J lost 4 bases, V lost 5 bases, and 17 bases had no gene match. The CDR3 covers 17 residues.